This TCR beta chain was recorded in a study of T cells in Graves' hyperthyroidism and ophthalmopathy. Study results and caveats: Most thyroid clonotypes expanded above 0.001 appeared in blood too.

The CDR3 runs to 12 residues. Germline V gene sequence: CDR1 MNHNS, CDR2 SASEGT. This clonotype appeared a single time. What it binds is unknown. Since a much larger clone is just one base distant, this may be a read error. Patients showing uncontrolled infection, other autoimmune disease, pregnancy or lactation were ineligible. Amplified TCR beta CDR3 regions derived from RNA transcripts. Initially, a first-round RT-PCR of the TCR CDR3 employed the HTBI primer set. TCRdb reprocessed the multiplex PCR reads via MiXCR and lists one record per CDR3 protein. The data show hundreds of thousands of distinct CDR3 sequences, under 15% seen once.

The clonotype comes from a woman aged 25 to 39 with Graves' hyperthyroidism. The chain is built from TRBV6-1 and TRBJ2-3, with D uncertain. Sequenced sample: blood. The DNA of the CDR3 is TGTACCACCCGTACTAGCACAGATACGCAGTATTTT. Amino acids: CTTRTSTDTQYF.